Listed below are T cell receptor beta chains from one sample, sequenced in a study of T-cell reconstitution after alpha-beta-depleted transplantation in children. TCRdb called the PCR reads again in MiXCR, with one record for every CDR3 protein. The data hold fewer than 450,000 distinct CDR3 sequences, with about a sixth observed a single time. The specimen comprised PBMCs, mostly from graft donor cells, sampled 360 days after TCRalphabeta/CD19-depleted stem cell transplant. The receptors derive from a male patient between 2 and 15 years old who had a stem cell transplant for acute lymphoblastic leukemia, so the T cells may come from the graft donor. Both conserved end residues are part of each CDR3. A D gene is named only where the DNA matches it firmly. Clone size is given for some rows only: seen once, a few or many times, or a class if the clone is expanded.

j_gene: TRBJ2-5; d_gene: .; v_gene: TRBV21-1; abundance: .; CDR3aa: CASSKAASGKTQYF; CDR3nt: TGTGCCAGCAGCAAAGCGGCTAGCGGGAAGACCCAGTACTTC
j_gene: TRBJ1-1; d_gene: .; v_gene: TRBV20-1; abundance: .; CDR3aa: CSAREGGTNTEAFF; CDR3nt: TGCAGTGCTAGGGAGGGAGGGACCAACACTGAAGCTTTCTTT
j_gene: TRBJ2-1; d_gene: TRBD2; v_gene: TRBV4-3; abundance: .; CDR3aa: CASSQEASGYNEQFF; CDR3nt: TGCGCCAGCAGCCAAGAGGCTAGCGGATACAATGAGCAGTTCTTC
j_gene: TRBJ2-5; d_gene: TRBD2; v_gene: TRBV13; abundance: many; CDR3aa: CASSFSSGQETQYF; CDR3nt: TGTGCCAGCAGCTTCTCTAGCGGTCAAGAGACCCAGTACTTC
j_gene: TRBJ2-5; d_gene: .; v_gene: TRBV7-2; abundance: many; CDR3aa: CASSLPGGTQYF; CDR3nt: TGTGCCAGCAGCTTGCCAGGAGGGACCCAGTACTTC
j_gene: TRBJ2-7; d_gene: .; v_gene: TRBV11-1; abundance: few; CDR3aa: CASSLRRSPTGSYEQYF; CDR3nt: TGTGCCAGCAGCTTACGAAGGTCCCCAACAGGCTCCTACGAGCAGTACTTC
j_gene: TRBJ1-3; d_gene: .; v_gene: TRBV6-1; abundance: .; CDR3aa: CASSEAVSGNTIYF; CDR3nt: TGTGCCAGCAGTGAAGCAGTCTCTGGAAACACCATATATTTT
j_gene: TRBJ2-5; d_gene: .; v_gene: TRBV12-3/TRBV12-4; abundance: few; CDR3aa: CASPRQGPRTSTRTQYF; CDR3nt: TGTGCCAGTCCGAGGCAGGGGCCCAGAACTTCCACTCGGACCCAGTACTTC
j_gene: TRBJ2-3; d_gene: .; v_gene: TRBV12-3/TRBV12-4; abundance: many; CDR3aa: CASSLDQRTDTQYF; CDR3nt: TGTGCCAGCAGTTTAGACCAGCGCACAGATACGCAGTATTTT
j_gene: TRBJ2-2; d_gene: .; v_gene: TRBV20-1; abundance: few; CDR3aa: CSARSGTEGTGELFF; CDR3nt: TGCAGTGCTAGGTCCGGGACTGAGGGCACCGGGGAGCTGTTTTTT
j_gene: TRBJ2-1; d_gene: .; v_gene: TRBV12-3/TRBV12-4; abundance: many; CDR3aa: CASRNSYSASSYNEQFF; CDR3nt: TGTGCCAGCAGGAATAGTTATAGCGCTAGCTCCTACAATGAGCAGTTCTTC
j_gene: TRBJ2-1; d_gene: TRBD2; v_gene: TRBV29-1; abundance: few; CDR3aa: CSVLGLAEQFF; CDR3nt: TGCAGCGTCTTGGGACTAGCGGAGCAGTTCTTC
j_gene: TRBJ1-4; d_gene: .; v_gene: TRBV12-3/TRBV12-4; abundance: few; CDR3aa: CASSQTSGTVNEKLFF; CDR3nt: TGTGCCAGCAGCCAAACTTCCGGGACGGTTAATGAAAAACTGTTTTTT
j_gene: TRBJ2-4; d_gene: .; v_gene: TRBV7-8; abundance: .; CDR3aa: CASSPRSSLDKNIQYF; CDR3nt: TGTGCCAGCAGCCCCCGGTCGAGCTTGGACAAAAACATTCAGTACTTC
j_gene: TRBJ1-5; d_gene: TRBD1; v_gene: TRBV12-3/TRBV12-4; abundance: .; CDR3aa: CASSLTGLDQPQHF; CDR3nt: TGTGCCAGCAGTTTGACAGGGTTGGATCAGCCCCAGCATTTT
j_gene: TRBJ2-1; d_gene: .; v_gene: TRBV7-6; abundance: .; CDR3aa: CASSLDSGETYNEQFF; CDR3nt: TGTGCCAGCAGCTTAGACTCAGGGGAGACATACAATGAGCAGTTCTTC
j_gene: TRBJ2-1; d_gene: TRBD2; v_gene: TRBV6-1; abundance: .; CDR3aa: CASSLYPSGPYNEQFF; CDR3nt: TGTGCCAGCAGCCTATACCCTAGCGGGCCTTACAATGAGCAGTTCTTC
j_gene: TRBJ1-1; d_gene: .; v_gene: TRBV7-2; abundance: many; CDR3aa: CASSLASWNTEAFF; CDR3nt: TGTGCCAGCAGCTTAGCGTCCTGGAACACTGAAGCTTTCTTT
j_gene: TRBJ2-5; d_gene: TRBD2; v_gene: TRBV15; abundance: few; CDR3aa: CATSRALAGGEETQYF; CDR3nt: TGTGCCACCAGCAGAGCACTAGCGGGAGGGGAGGAGACCCAGTACTTC
j_gene: TRBJ1-2; d_gene: .; v_gene: TRBV20-1; abundance: few; CDR3aa: CSARDPGAYYGYTF; CDR3nt: TGCAGTGCTAGAGATCCCGGGGCTTACTATGGCTACACCTTC
j_gene: TRBJ2-2; d_gene: .; v_gene: TRBV6-1; abundance: once; CDR3aa: CASSGRDTGELFF; CDR3nt: TGTGCCAGCAGTGGGAGAGACACCGGGGAGCTGTTTTTT
j_gene: TRBJ2-3; d_gene: .; v_gene: TRBV11-2; abundance: .; CDR3aa: CASSVGSTSLDTQYF; CDR3nt: TGTGCCAGCAGCGTGGGATCGACTAGTTTAGATACGCAGTATTTT
j_gene: TRBJ1-1; d_gene: TRBD1; v_gene: TRBV9; abundance: few; CDR3aa: CASSGQGRDTEAFF; CDR3nt: TGTGCCAGCAGCGGACAGGGTCGGGACACTGAAGCTTTCTTT
j_gene: TRBJ2-1; d_gene: TRBD2; v_gene: TRBV5-1; abundance: .; CDR3aa: CASSSGTSGSSSSYNEQFF; CDR3nt: TGCGCCAGCAGCTCCGGGACTAGCGGTTCTAGTAGCTCCTACAATGAGCAGTTCTTC
j_gene: TRBJ2-7; d_gene: TRBD2; v_gene: TRBV4-2; abundance: .; CDR3aa: CASSPGSGRFHEQYF; CDR3nt: TGTGCCAGCAGCCCCGGTAGCGGGAGATTCCACGAGCAGTACTTC
j_gene: TRBJ2-3; d_gene: .; v_gene: TRBV28; abundance: few; CDR3aa: CASTRDSKRPGRATDTQYF; CDR3nt: TGTGCCAGCACCCGGGACTCCAAGAGACCGGGGCGTGCCACAGATACGCAGTATTTT
j_gene: TRBJ2-5; d_gene: .; v_gene: TRBV12-3/TRBV12-4; abundance: .; CDR3aa: CASSLLGTPSGTQYF; CDR3nt: TGTGCCAGCAGTTTACTTGGGACTCCCTCGGGGACCCAGTACTTC
j_gene: TRBJ2-6; d_gene: .; v_gene: TRBV27; abundance: few; CDR3aa: CASSPAPTRSSSGANVLTF; CDR3nt: TGTGCCAGCAGTCCTGCGCCCACCAGGTCGTCCTCTGGGGCCAACGTCCTGACTTTC
j_gene: TRBJ2-1; d_gene: .; v_gene: TRBV29-1; abundance: few; CDR3aa: CSVGGLFYNEQFF; CDR3nt: TGCAGCGTGGGGGGACTTTTCTACAATGAGCAGTTCTTC
j_gene: TRBJ1-5; d_gene: TRBD1; v_gene: TRBV28; abundance: few; CDR3aa: CASSSSTPGQGRLALNQPQHF; CDR3nt: TGTGCCAGCAGTTCCTCAACACCGGGACAGGGCCGCCTCGCATTAAATCAGCCCCAGCATTTT
j_gene: TRBJ2-7; d_gene: .; v_gene: TRBV12-3/TRBV12-4; abundance: few; CDR3aa: CASSPRDFLREQYF; CDR3nt: TGTGCCAGCAGTCCAAGGGACTTTCTACGCGAGCAGTACTTC
j_gene: TRBJ1-6; d_gene: .; v_gene: TRBV4-3; abundance: .; CDR3aa: CASSQDHPGAVSSPLHF; CDR3nt: TGCGCCAGCAGCCAAGATCATCCAGGGGCAGTCAGTTCACCCCTCCACTTT